The clone carrying this T cell receptor (beta chain) has only one observation. Here immunoSEQ multiplex PCR was the method, and the copy in TCRdb shows in-frame clones only, minus some. The sample lists roughly 29,000 clones, 90% occurring once. This entry belongs to a study of preoperative IRX-2 immunotherapy in early breast cancer. Treatment specified: preoperative locoregional IRX-2 cytokine immunotherapy. Preoperative locoregional IRX-2 cytokine immunotherapy was tested in the phase Ib source study. This CDR3 contains 14 residues. In germline, CDR1 is LGHNA, CDR2 YSLEER. V dropped 4 bases and J dropped 6; count of bases not matched to a gene: 6.

The biological material was taken from a patient treated with IRX-2 immunotherapy. The sequence derives from a human donor with breast cancer. The gene calls are TRBV4-3 and TRBJ1-2; 9 bases match TRBD1. The CDR3 here is CASSRLGQGDGYTF. Written as DNA, the CDR3 is TGCGCCAGCAGCCGCCTGGGACAGGGTGATGGCTACACCTTC.